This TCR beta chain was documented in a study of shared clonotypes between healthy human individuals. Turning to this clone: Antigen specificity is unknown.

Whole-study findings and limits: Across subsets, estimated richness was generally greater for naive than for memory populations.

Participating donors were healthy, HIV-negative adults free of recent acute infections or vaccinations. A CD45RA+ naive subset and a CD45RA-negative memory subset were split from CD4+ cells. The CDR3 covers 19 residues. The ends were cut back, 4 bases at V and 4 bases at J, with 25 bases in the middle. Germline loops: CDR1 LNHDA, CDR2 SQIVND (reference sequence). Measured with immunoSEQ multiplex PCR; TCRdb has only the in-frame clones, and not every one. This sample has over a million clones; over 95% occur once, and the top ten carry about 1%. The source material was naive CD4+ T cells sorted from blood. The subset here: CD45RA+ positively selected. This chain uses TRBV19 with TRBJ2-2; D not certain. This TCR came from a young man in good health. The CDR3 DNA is TGTGCCAGTAGTAATGCCCTAGGGTTAGGGCGGTCGAGCACCGGGGAGCTGTTTTTT. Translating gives CASSNALGLGRSSTGELFF.